This T cell receptor beta chain stems from a study of CD8 T cells in Susac syndrome. CD8+ and CD4+ T cells circulating in blood were sequenced for TCR beta. Multiple sclerosis controls were treatment-naive patients with stable or active relapsing-remitting disease. Negative isolation was applied to CD8+ and CD4+ T cells, and FACS enrichment was applied to TEMRA cells. RNA amounts of roughly 0.45 to 1 ug underwent reverse transcription with random hexamers. Amplification of TCR beta CDR3 used immunoSEQ multiplex PCR across 54 Vbeta and 13 Jbeta. TCRdb re-derived calls from the immunoSEQ multiplex PCR reads in MiXCR, one entry per CDR3 protein. The data show 250,000 to 300,000 distinct CDR3 sequences, over 75% seen once. V shed 5 bases and J shed 1 base, with 12 bases lying between them. The CDR3 is made up of 16 amino acids. Germline values: CDR1 SEHNR, CDR2 FQNEAQ (reference sequence).

The chain carries TRBV7-9 and TRBJ2-6, with D possibly matching TRBD2 (6 bases). Sequencing was performed on CD8+ T cells from PBMCs. This clonotype originated in a human donor with multiple sclerosis. The DNA for the CDR3 is TGTGCCAGCAGCCCTTCCGCGGGGTCTGGGGCCAACGTCCTGACTTTC. Protein product: CASSPSAGSGANVLTF.